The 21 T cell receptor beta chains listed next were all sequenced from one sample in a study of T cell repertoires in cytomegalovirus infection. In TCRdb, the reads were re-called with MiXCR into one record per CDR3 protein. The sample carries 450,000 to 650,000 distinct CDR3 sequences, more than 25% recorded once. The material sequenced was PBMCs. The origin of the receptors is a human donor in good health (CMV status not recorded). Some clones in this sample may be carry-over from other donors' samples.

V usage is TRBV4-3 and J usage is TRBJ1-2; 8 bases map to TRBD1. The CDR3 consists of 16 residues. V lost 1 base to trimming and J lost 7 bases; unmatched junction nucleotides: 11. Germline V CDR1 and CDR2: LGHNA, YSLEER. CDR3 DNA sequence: TGCGCCAGCAGCCAAGGAACAGGGGGTGCAAGGGGTGGCTACACCTTC. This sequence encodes CASSQGTGGARGGYTF.

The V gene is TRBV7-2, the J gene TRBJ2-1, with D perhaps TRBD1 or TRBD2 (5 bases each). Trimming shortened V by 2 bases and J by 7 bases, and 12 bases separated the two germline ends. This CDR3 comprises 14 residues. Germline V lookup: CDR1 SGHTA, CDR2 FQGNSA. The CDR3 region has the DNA TGTGCCAGCAGCTTAATGGGACCACCTAATGAGCAGTTCTTC. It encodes CASSLMGPPNEQFF.

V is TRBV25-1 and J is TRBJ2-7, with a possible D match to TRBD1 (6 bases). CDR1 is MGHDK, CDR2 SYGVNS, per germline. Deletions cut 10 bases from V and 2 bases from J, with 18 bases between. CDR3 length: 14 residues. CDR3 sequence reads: CANQNIAGAYEQYF. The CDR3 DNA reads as TGTGCCAACCAGAACATAGCAGGGGCCTACGAGCAGTACTTC.

The CDR3 sequence is CASSILAGVETQYF. The DNA for the CDR3 is TGTGCCAGTAGTATACTAGCGGGAGTGGAGACCCAGTACTTC. The chain joins TRBV19 to TRBJ2-5, with 10 bases identical to TRBD2. This CDR3 has 14 residues. The V segment lost 2 bases and the J segment 5 bases; nucleotides outside the gene matches: 2. Per the germline V gene, CDR1 is LNHDA and CDR2 is SQIVND (reference sequence).

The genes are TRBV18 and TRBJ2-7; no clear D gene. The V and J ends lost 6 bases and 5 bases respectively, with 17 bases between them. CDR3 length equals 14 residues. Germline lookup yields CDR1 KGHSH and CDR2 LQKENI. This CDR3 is CASSAKFGVHEQYF. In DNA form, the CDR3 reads TGTGCCAGCTCGGCTAAATTTGGGGTCCACGAGCAGTACTTC.

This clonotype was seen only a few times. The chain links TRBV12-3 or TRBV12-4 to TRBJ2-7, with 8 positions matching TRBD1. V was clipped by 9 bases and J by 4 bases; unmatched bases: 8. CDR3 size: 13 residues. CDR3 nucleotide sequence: TGTGCCAGTGCCGGGACAGGAATATACGAGCAGTACTTC. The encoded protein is CASAGTGIYEQYF.

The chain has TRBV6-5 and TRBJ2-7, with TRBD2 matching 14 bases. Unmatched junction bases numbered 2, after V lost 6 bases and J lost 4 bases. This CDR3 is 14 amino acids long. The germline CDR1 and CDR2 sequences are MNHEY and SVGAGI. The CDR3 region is CASRGLAGAYEQYF. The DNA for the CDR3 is TGTGCCAGCAGGGGACTAGCGGGAGCTTACGAGCAGTACTTC.

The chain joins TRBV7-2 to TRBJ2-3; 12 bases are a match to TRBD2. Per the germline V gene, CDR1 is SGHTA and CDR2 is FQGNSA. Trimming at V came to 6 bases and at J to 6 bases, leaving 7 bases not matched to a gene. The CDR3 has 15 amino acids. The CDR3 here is CASRTYLAGGDTQYF. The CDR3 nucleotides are TGTGCCAGCAGGACCTACCTAGCGGGAGGGGATACGCAGTATTTT.

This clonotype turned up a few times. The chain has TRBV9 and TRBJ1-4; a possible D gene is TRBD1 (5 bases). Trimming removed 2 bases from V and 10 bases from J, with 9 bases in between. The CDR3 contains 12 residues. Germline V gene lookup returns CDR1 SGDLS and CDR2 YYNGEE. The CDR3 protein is CASSVNQGKLFF. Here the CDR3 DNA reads TGTGCCAGCAGCGTCAATCAGGGAAAACTGTTTTTT.

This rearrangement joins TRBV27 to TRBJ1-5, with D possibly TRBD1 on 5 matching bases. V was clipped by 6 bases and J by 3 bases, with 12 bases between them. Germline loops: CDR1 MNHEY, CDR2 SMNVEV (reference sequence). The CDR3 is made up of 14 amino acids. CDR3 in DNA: TGTGCCAGCAGATCGGGACGGACCAATCAGCCCCAGCATTTT. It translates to CASRSGRTNQPQHF.

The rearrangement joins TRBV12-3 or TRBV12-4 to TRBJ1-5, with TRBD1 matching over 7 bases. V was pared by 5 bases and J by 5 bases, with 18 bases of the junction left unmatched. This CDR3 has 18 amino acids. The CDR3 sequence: CASSPHTTGVTSHQPQHF. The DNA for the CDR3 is TGTGCCAGCAGTCCACACACAACAGGGGTCACGAGCCATCAGCCCCAGCATTTT.

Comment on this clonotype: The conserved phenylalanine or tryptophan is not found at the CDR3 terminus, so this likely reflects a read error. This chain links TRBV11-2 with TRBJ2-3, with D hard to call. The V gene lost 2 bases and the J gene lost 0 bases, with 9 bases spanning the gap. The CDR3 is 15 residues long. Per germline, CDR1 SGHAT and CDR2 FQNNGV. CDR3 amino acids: CASSLWLGSTDTQYL. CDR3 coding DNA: TGTGCCAGCAGCTTATGGTTGGGGAGCACAGATACGCAGTATTTG.

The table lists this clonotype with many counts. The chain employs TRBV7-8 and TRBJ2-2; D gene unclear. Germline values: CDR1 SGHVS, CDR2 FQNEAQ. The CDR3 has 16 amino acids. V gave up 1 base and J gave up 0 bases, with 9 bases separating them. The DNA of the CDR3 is TGTGCCAGCAGCTTAGGGGCCAGCTCGAACACCGGGGAGCTGTTTTTT. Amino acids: CASSLGASSNTGELFF.

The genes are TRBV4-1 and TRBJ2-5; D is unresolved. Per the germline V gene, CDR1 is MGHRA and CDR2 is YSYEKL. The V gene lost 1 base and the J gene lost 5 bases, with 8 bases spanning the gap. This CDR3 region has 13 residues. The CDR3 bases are TGCGCCAGCAGCCAAGGGGTGATGGAGACCCAGTACTTC. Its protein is CASSQGVMETQYF.

The CDR3 loop reads CASSSRAGYTF. CDR3 in DNA: TGTGCCAGCAGTTCCAGGGCGGGCTACACCTTC. The chain recombines TRBV6-5 with TRBJ1-2, with a tentative D call TRBD1 (5 bases). The CDR3 contains 11 residues. Germline V gives CDR1 MNHEY, CDR2 SVGAGI. V was pared by 4 bases and J by 8 bases, with 8 bases between.

The CDR3 DNA reads TGTGCCAGCAGTTTCCCAGGCCCCTTCTACGAGCAGTACTTC. Translating it yields CASSFPGPFYEQYF. J is TRBJ2-7 and V is TRBV6-2 or TRBV6-3; the D is unclear. Germline loops: CDR1 MNHEY, CDR2 SVGEGT. This CDR3 spans 14 amino acids. The V and J ends lost 4 bases and 3 bases respectively, with 13 bases between them.

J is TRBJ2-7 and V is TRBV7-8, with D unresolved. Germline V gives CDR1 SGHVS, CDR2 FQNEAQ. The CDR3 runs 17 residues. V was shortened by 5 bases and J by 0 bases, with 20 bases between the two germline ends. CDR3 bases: TGTGCCAGCAGCCCCACAGTGTCGTGGGCGAACTCCTACGAGCAGTACTTC. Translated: CASSPTVSWANSYEQYF.

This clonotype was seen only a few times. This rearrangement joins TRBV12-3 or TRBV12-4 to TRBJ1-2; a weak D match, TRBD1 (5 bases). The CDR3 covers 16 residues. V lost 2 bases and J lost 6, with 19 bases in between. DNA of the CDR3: TGTGCCAGCAGTTTACGGGGCATGGGGCTAGAGCATGGCTACACCTTC. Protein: CASSLRGMGLEHGYTF.

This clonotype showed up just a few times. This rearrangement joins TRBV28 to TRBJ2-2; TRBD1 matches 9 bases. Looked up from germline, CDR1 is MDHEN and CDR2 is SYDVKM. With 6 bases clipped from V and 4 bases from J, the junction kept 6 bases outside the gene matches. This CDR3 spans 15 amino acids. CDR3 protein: CASRGTGLATGELFF. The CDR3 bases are TGTGCCAGCAGGGGGACAGGGCTTGCCACCGGGGAGCTGTTTTTT.

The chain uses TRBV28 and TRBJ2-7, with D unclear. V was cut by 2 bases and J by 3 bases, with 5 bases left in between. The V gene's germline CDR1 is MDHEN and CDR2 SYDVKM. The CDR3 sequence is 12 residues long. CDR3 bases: TGTGCCAGCAGTTTACTTATCTACGAGCAGTACTTC. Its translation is CASSLLIYEQYF.

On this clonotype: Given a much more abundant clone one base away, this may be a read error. The CDR3: CAISPYAGSDRETQYF. CDR3 nucleotide sequence: TGTGCCATCAGCCCCTACGCGGGATCGGATCGGGAGACCCAGTACTTC. The chain employs TRBV11-2 and TRBJ2-5; maybe TRBD2 (6 bases). Germline loops: CDR1 SGHAT, CDR2 FQNNGV. The CDR3 covers 16 residues.